Below are 19 T cell receptor beta chains sequenced from a single sample in a study of OX40 agonist ivuxolimab in advanced cancers. Data came from immunoSEQ multiplex PCR; TCRdb stores just in-frame clones and leaves some out. The data hold about 100,000 clones, with around nine tenths observed a single time. The sample consisted of CD4+ or CD8+ T cells sorted from blood, taken in a trial of the OX40 agonist ivuxolimab. The receptors derive from an adult with an advanced solid tumor such as melanoma, head and neck, liver or kidney cancer.

The chain combines TRBV18 with TRBJ2-4; D is uncertain. V dropped 6 bases and J dropped 1 base, with 10 bases sitting between them. The CDR3 has 14 amino acids. Per the germline V gene, CDR1 is KGHSH and CDR2 is LQKENI. CDR3 amino acids: CASSPGPAKNIQYF. The CDR3 coding sequence is TGTGCCAGCTCCCCGGGTCCGGCCAAAAACATTCAGTACTTC.

In DNA, the CDR3 is TGTGCCAGCAGCCAAGGGGCGGCTAGCACAGATACGCAGTATTTT. This encodes CASSQGAASTDTQYF. The V gene is TRBV4-2, the J gene TRBJ2-3; D unresolved. The V and J ends lost 1 base and 0 bases respectively, with 8 bases between them. The CDR3 has 15 amino acids. Germline V gene data show CDR1 as LGHNA and CDR2 as YNFKEQ.

The chain combines TRBV7-8 with TRBJ2-1, with D perhaps TRBD2 (5 bases). The CDR3 spans 13 residues. Trimming removed 1 base from V and 6 bases from J, with 7 bases in between. The germline V gene has CDR1 SGHVS and CDR2 FQNEAQ. In nucleotides, the CDR3 is TGTGCCAGCAGCTTAGTTCTAGCCAATGAGCAGTTCTTC. This codes for CASSLVLANEQFF.

The V call is TRBV30, the J call TRBJ1-2; maybe TRBD1 (6 bases). The ends were cut back, 6 bases at V and 1 base at J, with 15 bases in the middle. Germline V gene data show CDR1 as GTSNPN and CDR2 as SVGIG (reference sequence). The CDR3 loop spans 14 amino acids. CDR3 sequence: CACSLWTVNYGYTF. CDR3 sequence (DNA): TGTGCCTGCTCCCTGTGGACAGTTAACTATGGCTACACCTTC.

The V call is TRBV10-1, the J call TRBJ2-1, with D possibly being TRBD2 (6 bases). Germline CDR1 and CDR2: WNHNN and SYGVQD (reference sequence). CDR3 length: 15 amino acids. Trimming stripped 4 bases from V and 2 bases from J, with 12 bases between. The CDR3 loop reads CASSAVGGTYNEQFF. For the CDR3, the DNA is TGCGCCAGCAGTGCGGTGGGGGGTACCTACAATGAGCAGTTCTTC.

The chain uses TRBV7-5 and TRBJ1-2. TRBV7-5 is tagged as a pseudogene. This CDR3 region has 14 residues. In nucleotides, the CDR3 is TGTGTTCCCACCAACGGTGTGGCTAACTATGGCTACACCTTC. This encodes CVPTNGVANYGYTF.

The chain has TRBV5-1 and TRBJ2-2; 8 bases agree with TRBD1. CDR1 is SGHRS and CDR2 is YFSETQ in the germline V gene. V dropped 5 bases and J dropped 7; count of bases not matched to a gene: 16. The CDR3 totals 17 residues. The CDR3 here is CASSRVGQGVTGGELFF. The DNA of the CDR3 is TGCGCCAGCAGTCGCGTTGGACAGGGTGTAACGGGCGGGGAGCTGTTTTTT.

This clone showed up just a few times. Other nucleotide sequences in the sample specify the same CDR3. The J gene is TRBJ1-1, the V gene TRBV30; D not resolved. V dropped 1 base and J dropped 8 bases, with 5 bases sitting between them. Germline-derived CDR1 and CDR2 are GTSNPN and SVGIG (reference sequence). The CDR3 length is 10 residues. The CDR3 sequence is CAWSGTEAFF. The CDR3 DNA reads TGTGCCTGGAGTGGGACGGAAGCTTTCTTT.

The chain uses TRBV6-1 and TRBJ2-3; D might be TRBD2 (7 bases). The germline V gene encodes CDR1 MNHNS and CDR2 SASEGT. Trimming shortened V by 2 bases and J by 14 bases, and 11 bases separated the two germline ends. The CDR3 has 11 residues. DNA of the CDR3: TGTGCCAGCAGTGAACTAGGGGGGGGGTATTTT. Translating gives CASSELGGGYF.

The rearrangement uses TRBV9 and TRBJ1-1, with D uncertain. The CDR3 runs 15 residues. Trimming removed 3 bases at V and 1 base at J, with 13 bases between. The germline V gene encodes CDR1 SGDLS and CDR2 YYNGEE. CDR3 DNA sequence: TGTGCCAGCAGCGCCTCTGTCGGACGGAACACTGAAGCTTTCTTT. Protein product: CASSASVGRNTEAFF.

This chain links TRBV6-5 with TRBJ2-7; D assignment may be TRBD1 or TRBD2 (7 bases each). Germline CDR1 and CDR2: MNHEY and SVGAGI. The CDR3 loop spans 13 amino acids. The germline V and J ends were trimmed by 7 bases and 6 bases, with 16 bases remaining between them. The CDR3 DNA follows: TGTGCCAGCACCCCAGGGGGGGCCCGCGAGCAGTACTTC. Its translation: CASTPGGAREQYF.

The J gene is TRBJ2-7, the V gene TRBV30; D ambiguous. Per the germline V gene, CDR1 is GTSNPN and CDR2 is SVGIG (reference sequence). The CDR3 totals 12 residues. With 1 base removed from V and 1 base from J, the gap between germline ends came to 5 bases. CDR3 sequence reads: CAWSAQSYEQYF. The CDR3 DNA follows: TGTGCCTGGAGTGCACAGTCCTACGAGCAGTACTTC. The variable domain in full, completed from reference TRBV30 and TRBJ2-7, reads SQTIHQWPATLVQPVGSPLSLECTVEGTSNPNLYWYRQAAGRGLQLLFYSVGIGQISSEVPQNLSASRPQDRQFILSSKKLLLSDSGFYLCAWSAQSYEQYFGPGTRLTVT.

The chain carries TRBV30 and TRBJ1-1; 9 bases agree with TRBD1. V lost 4 bases to trimming and J lost 5 bases; unmatched junction nucleotides: 5. CDR3 length: 13 residues. The germline gives CDR1 GTSNPN, CDR2 SVGIG (reference sequence). The CDR3 DNA is TGTGCCTGGACGACAGGGGGATGGACTGAAGCTTTCTTT. This encodes CAWTTGGWTEAFF.

This clone was picked up a small number of times. V gene TRBV15 combines with J gene TRBJ2-7; tentatively, D is TRBD1 (5 bases). Germline CDR1 reads LNHNV; CDR2 reads YYDKDF (reference sequence). Trimming shortened V by 1 base and J by 6 bases, and 10 bases separated the two germline ends. CDR3 length equals 13 residues. CDR3 loop: CATSRGKGPEQYF. DNA of the CDR3: TGTGCCACCAGCAGAGGAAAGGGGCCCGAGCAGTACTTC.

The genes are TRBV6-5 and TRBJ1-1, with D perhaps matching TRBD1 (6 bases). The CDR3 covers 14 residues. Trimming left V 9 bases short and J 2 bases short, with 16 bases between. Germline V CDR1 and CDR2: MNHEY, SVGAGI. The CDR3 is CASYLGGGNTEAFF. The CDR3 DNA reads as TGTGCCAGTTACCTCGGCGGGGGCAACACTGAAGCTTTCTTT.

CDR3 sequence reads: CASSTSGGRGNEQFF. The CDR3 coding sequence is TGTGCCAGCAGTACCTCTGGCGGGAGAGGCAATGAGCAGTTCTTC. The chain is built from TRBV6-6 and TRBJ2-1; TRBD2 matches 7 bases. CDR3 length: 15 amino acids. The V gene end was trimmed by 5 bases and the J gene end by 6 bases; junction bases not matched to a gene: 10. Germline lookup yields CDR1 MNHNY and CDR2 SVGAGI (reference sequence).

The chain carries TRBV15 and TRBJ2-5, with a tentative D call TRBD1 (6 bases). The germline CDR1 and CDR2 sequences are LNHNV and YYDKDF (reference sequence). The CDR3 contains 13 residues. V was cut by 2 bases and J by 3 bases, with 7 bases left in between. The CDR3 spells CATSRNREETQYF. The CDR3 bases are TGTGCCACCAGCAGAAACAGGGAAGAGACCCAGTACTTC.

This CDR3 is CASSQGAIAGELFF. In nucleotides, the CDR3 is TGTGCCAGTAGCCAGGGGGCTATCGCCGGGGAGCTGTTTTTT. This chain connects TRBV19 to TRBJ2-2; 8 positions match TRBD1. The CDR3 has 14 residues. V was clipped by 6 bases and J by 6 bases; unmatched bases: 6. Germline V CDR1 and CDR2: LNHDA, SQIVND (reference sequence).

This clone has just one count. V gene TRBV7-9 combines with J gene TRBJ2-3; no clear D. The CDR3 runs 12 residues. The germline V gene has CDR1 SEHNR and CDR2 FQNEAQ (reference sequence). V was pared by 5 bases and J by 4 bases, with 7 bases between. In DNA, the CDR3 is TGTGCCAGCAGCCGGAGTCCAGATACGCAGTATTTT. Its translation: CASSRSPDTQYF.